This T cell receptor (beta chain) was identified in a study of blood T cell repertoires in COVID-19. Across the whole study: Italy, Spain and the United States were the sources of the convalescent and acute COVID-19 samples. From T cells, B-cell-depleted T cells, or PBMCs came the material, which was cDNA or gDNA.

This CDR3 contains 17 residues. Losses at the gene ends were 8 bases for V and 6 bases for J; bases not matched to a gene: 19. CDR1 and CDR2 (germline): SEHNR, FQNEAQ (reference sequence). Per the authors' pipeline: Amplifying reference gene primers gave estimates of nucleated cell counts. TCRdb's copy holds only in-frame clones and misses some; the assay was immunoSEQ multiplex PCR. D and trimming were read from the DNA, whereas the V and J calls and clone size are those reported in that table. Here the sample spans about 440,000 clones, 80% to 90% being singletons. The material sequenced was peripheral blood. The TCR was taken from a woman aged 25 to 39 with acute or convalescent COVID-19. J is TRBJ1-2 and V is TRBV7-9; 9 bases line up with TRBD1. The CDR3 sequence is CASEPGQGFEFIDGYTF. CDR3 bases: TGTGCCAGCGAGCCGGGACAGGGTTTCGAGTTTATAGATGGCTACACCTTC. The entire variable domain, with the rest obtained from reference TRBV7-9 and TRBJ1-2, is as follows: DTGVSQNPRHKITKRGQNVTFRCDPISEHNRLYWYRQTLGQGPEFLTYFQNEAQLEKSRLLSDRFSAERPKGSFSTLEIQRTEQGDSAMYLCASEPGQGFEFIDGYTFGSGTRLTVV.